A single sample is the source of the 3 T cell receptor beta chains below, sequenced in a study of T cells in Graves' hyperthyroidism and ophthalmopathy. TCR beta CDR3 sequences were amplified from RNA transcripts. The HTBI set primed first-round TCR CDR3 RT-PCR. TCRdb processed the multiplex PCR reads anew with MiXCR; each CDR3 protein has one entry. The sample yields about half a million distinct CDR3 sequences, under 25% seen once. Specimen: blood. The receptors stem from a woman between 70 and 85 years old with Graves' ophthalmopathy.

The chain is built from TRBV20-1 and TRBJ1-6; D perhaps matches TRBD1 (5 bases). The V and J ends lost 0 bases and 4 bases respectively, with 13 bases between them. This CDR3 is built from 16 residues. The germline CDR1 and CDR2 sequences are DFQATT and SNEGSKA (reference sequence). Here the CDR3 reads CSARDFQGGYNSPLHF. CDR3 DNA: TGCAGTGCTAGAGATTTCCAGGGCGGTTATAATTCACCCCTCCACTTT.

This chain joins TRBV2 and TRBJ2-4, with 7 bases lining up with TRBD1. CDR1 and CDR2 from the germline V gene are SNHLY and FYNNEI. This CDR3 region has 11 residues. V shed 6 bases, J shed 11 bases, and the junction held 4 bases outside the gene matches. CDR3 residues: CASRQTGFQYF. DNA of the CDR3: TGTGCCAGCAGGCAGACAGGGTTTCAGTACTTC. The complete variable domain, with remaining parts taken from reference TRBV2 and TRBJ2-4, reads EPEVTQTPSHQVTQMGQEVILRCVPISNHLYFYWYRQILGQKVEFLVSFYNNEISEKSEIFDDQFSVERPDGSNFTLKIRSTKLEDSAMYFCASRQTGFQYFGAGTRLSVL.

This clonotype was counted ten times or more. The rearrangement joins TRBV7-2 to TRBJ2-5; D gene ambiguous. Germline V lookup: CDR1 SGHTA, CDR2 FQGNSA. The CDR3 spans 15 residues. Deletions cut 3 bases from V and 4 bases from J, with 15 bases between. The CDR3, as DNA: TGTGCCAGCAGCTTGGTTAGCACCACCGGAGAGACCCAGTACTTC. Its translation: CASSLVSTTGETQYF.